This T cell receptor (beta chain) was retrieved from a study of blood T cell repertoires in COVID-19. The overall study: The study drew acute and convalescent COVID-19 samples from the United States, Italy and Spain. Nucleic acid was either cDNA or gDNA, and it came from T cells, B-cell-depleted T cells, or PBMCs.

Per the original data handling: Reference gene primer amplification gave estimated nucleated cell counts. Only in-frame clones appear in the TCRdb table, and some are missing; sequencing was by immunoSEQ multiplex PCR. V, J and clone size are taken as reported in that table, and D and trimming were inferred from the DNA itself. The sample lists roughly 80,000 clones, approximately 80% occurring once. The source is a man in his fifties or sixties with acute or convalescent COVID-19. Sequencing input: peripheral blood.

The CDR3 bases are TGCGCCAGCAGCCAAGCCTCGGGAGGCTGGTCGGGCTACACCTTC. It is translated as CASSQASGGWSGYTF. The rearrangement links TRBV4-1 to TRBJ1-2; D gene uncertain. V gave up 1 base and J gave up 8 bases, with 17 bases separating them. The V gene's germline CDR1 is MGHRA and CDR2 YSYEKL. This CDR3 is built from 15 residues.